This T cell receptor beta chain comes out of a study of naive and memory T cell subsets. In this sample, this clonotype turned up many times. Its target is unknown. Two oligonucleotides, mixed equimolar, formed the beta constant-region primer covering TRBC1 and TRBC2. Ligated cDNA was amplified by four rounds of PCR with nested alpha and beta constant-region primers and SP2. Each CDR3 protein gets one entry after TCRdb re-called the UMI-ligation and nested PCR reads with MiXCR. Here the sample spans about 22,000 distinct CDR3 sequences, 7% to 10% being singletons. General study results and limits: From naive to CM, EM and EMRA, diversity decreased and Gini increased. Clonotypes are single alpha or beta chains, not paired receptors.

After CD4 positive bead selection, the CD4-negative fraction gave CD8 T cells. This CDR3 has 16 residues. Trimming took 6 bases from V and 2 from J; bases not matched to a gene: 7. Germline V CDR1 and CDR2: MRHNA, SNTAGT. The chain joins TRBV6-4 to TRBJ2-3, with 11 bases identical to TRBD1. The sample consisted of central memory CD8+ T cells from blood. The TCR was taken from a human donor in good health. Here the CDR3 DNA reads TGTGCCAGCAGCTCCGGGACAGGGGGTCCCACAGATACGCAGTATTTT. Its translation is CASSSGTGGPTDTQYF.